Shown below are 27 T cell receptor beta chains from a single sample sequenced in a study of T cell clones after liver transplantation. Assay used: immunoSEQ multiplex PCR; TCRdb lists only in-frame clones, some missing. This sample has some 60,000 clones; approximately 70% occur once, and the top ten carry less than 3.5%. The material sequenced was CD4+ T cells from blood, taken at the approximately 16-month timepoint. The receptors here all came from a human patient who received a liver transplant. A share of the T cells may be of graft donor origin.

The rearrangement links TRBV28 to TRBJ1-2; 7 positions agree with TRBD1. The V gene's germline CDR1 is MDHEN and CDR2 SYDVKM. V shed 1 base, J shed 4 bases, and the junction held 9 bases outside the gene matches. The CDR3 sequence is 16 residues long. The CDR3 loop reads CASSLFHPQGGYGYTF. In nucleotides, the CDR3 is TGTGCCAGCAGTTTATTTCACCCGCAGGGGGGCTATGGCTACACCTTC.

The chain recombines TRBV10-3 with TRBJ1-2, with 8 nucleotides matching TRBD1. Germline V gene data show CDR1 as ENHRY and CDR2 as SYGVKD. The junction had 12 bases not matched to a gene; V was cut back by 7 bases and J by 8 bases. The CDR3 contains 14 residues. CDR3 nucleotides: TGTGCCATCACGCCGGGACAGGCCGGGAGGGGCTACACCTTC. This sequence encodes CAITPGQAGRGYTF.

The chain has TRBV7-2 and TRBJ2-3; D may be TRBD2 (6 bases). Germline V lookup: CDR1 SGHTA, CDR2 FQGNSA. Deletions cut 1 base from V and 4 bases from J, with 12 bases between. The CDR3 is 15 amino acids. The DNA of the CDR3 is TGTGCCAGCAGCTTAGGTGGTAGCGGAGCAGATACGCAGTATTTT. The encoded protein is CASSLGGSGADTQYF. The complete variable domain, with remaining parts taken from reference TRBV7-2 and TRBJ2-3, reads GAGVSQSPSNKVTEKGKDVELRCDPISGHTALYWYRQSLGQGLEFLIYFQGNSAPDKSGLPSDRFSAERTGGSVSTLTIQRTQQEDSAVYLCASSLGGSGADTQYFGPGTRLTVL.

This clone has a handful of counts. The chain couples TRBV7-2 to TRBJ2-3; 12 bases are shared with TRBD2. This CDR3 region has 16 residues. The germline CDR1 and CDR2 sequences are SGHTA and FQGNSA. The trim removed 3 bases at V and 3 bases at J, leaving 4 bases unmatched. CDR3 loop: CASSFLAGGITDTQYF. Written as DNA, the CDR3 is TGTGCCAGCAGCTTCCTAGCGGGGGGGATTACAGATACGCAGTATTTT. Full variable domain (outside the CDR3, taken from reference TRBV7-2 and TRBJ2-3): GAGVSQSPSNKVTEKGKDVELRCDPISGHTALYWYRQSLGQGLEFLIYFQGNSAPDKSGLPSDRFSAERTGGSVSTLTIQRTQQEDSAVYLCASSFLAGGITDTQYFGPGTRLTVL.

This clone was observed at least ten times. This chain joins TRBV30 and TRBJ1-2; 9 nucleotides line up with TRBD1. The CDR3 runs to 13 residues. J lost 5 bases, V lost 3 bases, and 4 bases had no gene match. Germline V CDR1 and CDR2: GTSNPN, SVGIG (reference sequence). CDR3 sequence: CAWRIQGAYGYTF. CDR3 sequence (DNA): TGTGCCTGGAGAATACAGGGGGCTTATGGCTACACCTTC.

This chain joins TRBV27 and TRBJ2-4, with D perhaps matching TRBD1 (6 bases). Germline loops: CDR1 MNHEY, CDR2 SMNVEV (reference sequence). The CDR3 is 14 amino acids. V was clipped by 0 bases and J by 8 bases, with 11 bases between them. The CDR3 here is CASSLSVRGDIQYF. CDR3 in DNA: TGTGCCAGCAGTTTATCGGTCAGGGGAGACATTCAGTACTTC.

The V and J genes are TRBV19 and TRBJ1-4, with D maybe TRBD1 (5 bases). The CDR3 length is 15 residues. V lost 2 bases, J lost 4 bases, and 11 bases lay in between. The germline V gene has CDR1 LNHDA and CDR2 SQIVND (reference sequence). CDR3 in DNA: TGTGCCAGTAGTATAATACACAGGATTAATGAAAAACTGTTTTTT. This translates into CASSIIHRINEKLFF.

About this clone: The germline gene is not matched at one end of the junction; a read error may be the cause. This chain joins TRBV18 and TRBJ1-1, with D hard to call. Germline values: CDR1 KGHSH, CDR2 LQKENI. The CDR3 consists of 13 residues. The CDR3 DNA follows: TGTGCCAGCTCACCACCGAGGAACTCTGAAGCTTTCTTT. This encodes CASSPPRNSEAFF. The variable domain in full, completed from reference TRBV18 and TRBJ1-1, reads NAGVMQNPRHLVRRRGQEARLRCSPMKGHSHVYWYRQLPEEGLKFMVYLQKENIIDESGMPKERFSAEFPKEGPSILRIQQVVRGDSAAYFCASSPPRNSEAFFGQGTRLTVV.

The chain is built from TRBV9 and TRBJ1-1, with D tentatively TRBD1 (5 bases). The CDR3 extends over 14 amino acids. The V end lost 4 bases, the J end lost 4 bases, and 14 bases lay between the germline ends. Germline lookup yields CDR1 SGDLS and CDR2 YYNGEE. Written as DNA, the CDR3 is TGTGCCAGCAGCCAAACGCCGGGGGGCACTGAAGCTTTCTTT. Encoded protein: CASSQTPGGTEAFF.

This chain connects TRBV11-3 to TRBJ2-3; 7 bases fit TRBD2. Trimming cost V 3 bases and J 3 bases; bases outside gene matches: 3. This CDR3 has 14 residues. Germline values: CDR1 SGHNT, CDR2 YENEEA. For the CDR3, the DNA is TGTGCCAGCAGCTTGGTGCGGGAGACAGATACGCAGTATTTT. This encodes CASSLVRETDTQYF.

The chain couples TRBV10-3 to TRBJ1-3; the D gene is possibly TRBD1 (5 bases). This CDR3 is 13 amino acids long. Trimming removed 10 bases at V and 0 bases at J, with 10 bases between. The germline V gene encodes CDR1 ENHRY and CDR2 SYGVKD. This chain's CDR3 is CASRQSSGNTIYF. CDR3 coding DNA: TGTGCCAGTAGACAGTCCTCTGGAAACACCATATATTTT.

The sample holds many counts of this clone. The V call is TRBV28, the J call TRBJ2-5; tentative D call: TRBD1 (5 bases). V was trimmed by 5 bases and J by 2 bases, leaving 12 bases between them. The CDR3 length is 14 residues. Germline V gene data show CDR1 as MDHEN and CDR2 as SYDVKM. The CDR3 region is CASSPGQLQETQYF. For the CDR3, the DNA is TGTGCCAGCAGTCCAGGACAATTACAAGAGACCCAGTACTTC.

The J gene is TRBJ1-5, the V gene TRBV6-1; D not certain. V was cut by 1 base and J by 5 bases, with 9 bases left in between. There are 14 residues in the CDR3. The germline gives CDR1 MNHNS, CDR2 SASEGT. CDR3 region: CASSEGGLDQPQHF. The CDR3 DNA sequence: TGTGCCAGCAGTGAAGGAGGGCTGGATCAGCCCCAGCATTTT.

This clone has just a few counts. J is TRBJ2-5 and V is TRBV5-1, with 9 bases matching TRBD1. Germline CDR1 and CDR2: SGHRS and YFSETQ. V was clipped by 4 bases and J by 14 bases; unmatched bases: 15. This CDR3 comprises 14 residues. In DNA form, the CDR3 reads TGCGCCAGCAGCGAAGGGTCACAGGGGGCGGCCTCTTACTTC. This sequence encodes CASSEGSQGAASYF.

This clone was counted a few times. This chain links TRBV29-1 with TRBJ1-1; 7 bases map to TRBD1. The J segment lost 4 bases and the V segment lost 6 bases, leaving 2 bases of the junction unmatched. Germline V lookup: CDR1 SQVTM, CDR2 ANQGSEA. The CDR3 consists of 11 residues. The CDR3 DNA reads TGCAGCGTAGACAGGGCCACTGAAGCTTTCTTT. This codes for CSVDRATEAFF.

The chain carries TRBV5-8 and TRBJ2-7; the D is unclear. V shed 4 bases and J shed 6 bases, with 20 bases lying between them. The germline V gene encodes CDR1 SGHTS and CDR2 YDEGEE. The CDR3 length is 15 residues. In nucleotides, the CDR3 is TGTGCCAGCAGCGGAGCCTCCTCACCCATTTCCGAGCAGTACTTC. Amino acid sequence: CASSGASSPISEQYF. The whole variable domain, remainder taken from reference TRBV5-8 and TRBJ2-7, is EAGVTQSPTHLIKTRGQQATLRCSPISGHTSVYWYQQALGLGLQFLLWYDEGEERNRGNFPPRFSGRQFPNYSSELNVNALELEDSALYLCASSGASSPISEQYFGPGTRLTVT.

V is TRBV6-1 and J is TRBJ1-2; D is ambiguous. With 2 bases removed from V and 4 bases from J, the gap between germline ends came to 8 bases. CDR1 and CDR2 (germline): MNHNS, SASEGT. The CDR3 sequence is 13 residues long. The CDR3: CASSEWGSYGYTF. CDR3 sequence (DNA): TGTGCCAGCAGTGAATGGGGATCCTATGGCTACACCTTC.

The rearrangement links TRBV28 to TRBJ1-1; D gene ambiguous. The germline V and J ends were trimmed by 4 bases and 2 bases, with 11 bases remaining between them. CDR1 and CDR2 from the germline V gene are MDHEN and SYDVKM. The CDR3 covers 14 residues. The CDR3 DNA is TGTGCCAGCAGTTCCACGGGTCTCAACACTGAAGCTTTCTTT. Its translation: CASSSTGLNTEAFF.

The V and J genes are TRBV6-4 and TRBJ1-1, with TRBD1 matching over 11 bases. Per the germline V gene, CDR1 is MRHNA and CDR2 is SNTAGT. This CDR3 contains 16 residues. The J segment lost 5 bases and the V segment lost 8 bases, leaving 13 bases of the junction unmatched. The CDR3 DNA is TGTGCCAGCGAACCCTTGGACAGGGGGCGTTTGACTGAAGCTTTCTTT. Its protein is CASEPLDRGRLTEAFF.

The V call is TRBV28, the J call TRBJ1-2; 7 bases fit TRBD1. The germline gives CDR1 MDHEN, CDR2 SYDVKM. V shed 5 bases, J shed 0 bases, and the junction held 6 bases outside the gene matches. The CDR3 is made up of 15 amino acids. The DNA of the CDR3 is TGTGCCAGCAGTCCGGGACAGACTACTAACTATGGCTACACCTTC. The encoded protein is CASSPGQTTNYGYTF.

The V gene is TRBV5-1, the J gene TRBJ2-5; D is unclear. The V and J ends lost 1 base and 5 bases respectively, with 3 bases between them. The CDR3 runs 11 residues. Looked up from germline, CDR1 is SGHRS and CDR2 is YFSETQ. The CDR3 DNA reads TGCGCCAGCAGCTTGTACGAGACCCAGTACTTC. Translated, it gives CASSLYETQYF.

Only one count was recorded for this clone. The chain employs TRBV29-1 and TRBJ1-1; the D gene is possibly TRBD1 (5 bases). This CDR3 spans 12 amino acids. CDR1 SQVTM and CDR2 ANQGSEA come from the germline V gene. The ends were cut back, 5 bases at V and 5 bases at J, with 12 bases in the middle. The CDR3 loop reads CSVRPGMTEAFF. The CDR3 DNA reads as TGCAGCGTTAGGCCAGGGATGACTGAAGCTTTCTTT.

This chain uses TRBV6-7 with TRBJ1-5, with 7 bases identical to TRBD1. TRBV6-7 is an ORF for which the function is uncertain. The CDR3 has 15 amino acids. V shed 0 bases and J 5 bases; nucleotides not matched to a gene: 4. CDR3 sequence: CASSYSLRGDQPQHF. The CDR3 DNA follows: TGTGCCAGCAGTTACTCGCTCAGGGGGGATCAGCCCCAGCATTTT.

This clone was picked up a small number of times. The V and J genes are TRBV9 and TRBJ2-7; 8 nucleotides line up with TRBD2. CDR3 length equals 17 residues. Germline V gives CDR1 SGDLS, CDR2 YYNGEE. V dropped 0 bases and J dropped 6; count of bases not matched to a gene: 14. The CDR3 sequence: CASSVDPGRGVSGEQYF. The CDR3 DNA follows: TGTGCCAGCAGCGTAGACCCCGGGCGGGGGGTCTCCGGCGAGCAGTACTTC. The whole variable domain, remainder taken from reference TRBV9 and TRBJ2-7, is DSGVTQTPKHLITATGQRVTLRCSPRSGDLSVYWYQQSLDQGLQFLIQYYNGEERAKGNILERFSAQQFPDLHSELNLSSLELGDSALYFCASSVDPGRGVSGEQYFGPGTRLTVT.

This chain connects TRBV30 to TRBJ2-1; the D call may be TRBD1 or TRBD2 (5 bases each). CDR3 length equals 14 residues. Germline values: CDR1 GTSNPN, CDR2 SVGIG (reference sequence). V lost 2 bases, J lost 5 bases, and 13 bases lay in between. The CDR3 reads CAWSFGTLNNEQFF. For the CDR3, the DNA is TGTGCCTGGAGTTTTGGGACCCTCAACAATGAGCAGTTCTTC.

The rearrangement links TRBV5-1 to TRBJ1-4; D remains ambiguous. This CDR3 comprises 12 residues. Trimming removed 4 bases from V and 7 bases from J, with 8 bases in between. Per germline, CDR1 SGHRS and CDR2 YFSETQ. The CDR3 protein is CASSRRGEKLFF. The DNA of the CDR3 is TGCGCCAGCAGCCGCCGGGGTGAAAAACTGTTTTTT.

This clone showed up just a few times. J is TRBJ2-5 and V is TRBV9, with 12 bases matching TRBD2. V was pared by 0 bases and J by 5 bases, with 8 bases of the junction left unmatched. Per germline, CDR1 SGDLS and CDR2 YYNGEE. This CDR3 has 17 amino acids. CDR3 in amino acids: CASSVAASGGAQETQYF. In nucleotides, the CDR3 is TGTGCCAGCAGCGTAGCAGCTAGCGGGGGGGCCCAGGAGACCCAGTACTTC. The full variable domain, its missing parts supplied by reference TRBV9 and TRBJ2-5, is DSGVTQTPKHLITATGQRVTLRCSPRSGDLSVYWYQQSLDQGLQFLIQYYNGEERAKGNILERFSAQQFPDLHSELNLSSLELGDSALYFCASSVAASGGAQETQYFGPGTRLLVL.